This TCR beta chain was retrieved from a study of cytomegalovirus exposure and HLA in healthy donors. Study-wide results and limits: There were several of the most significant clusters that appeared linked to common viral pathogens in a later analysis.

The PCR made use of 60 Vbeta and 13 Jbeta primers. Some clones are missing from TCRdb's copy, which holds only in-frame ones; the method was immunoSEQ multiplex PCR. The table has some 180,000 clones, over 65% seen once. A few counts support this clone. Antigen unknown. There are 20 residues in the CDR3. This chain joins TRBV21-1 and TRBJ2-3; the D call of TRBD2 is as the table states it, not checked on the DNA. TRBV21-1 is given as a pseudogene. The receptor comes from a woman aged 55-69 years in good health and CMV-seropositive. The material sequenced was PBMCs. The CDR3 DNA reads TGTGCCAGCAGCGACACTAAAAGGCCTAGCGGGGGGGTTTTAAAAGATACGCAGTATTTT. It encodes CASSDTKRPSGGVLKDTQYF.